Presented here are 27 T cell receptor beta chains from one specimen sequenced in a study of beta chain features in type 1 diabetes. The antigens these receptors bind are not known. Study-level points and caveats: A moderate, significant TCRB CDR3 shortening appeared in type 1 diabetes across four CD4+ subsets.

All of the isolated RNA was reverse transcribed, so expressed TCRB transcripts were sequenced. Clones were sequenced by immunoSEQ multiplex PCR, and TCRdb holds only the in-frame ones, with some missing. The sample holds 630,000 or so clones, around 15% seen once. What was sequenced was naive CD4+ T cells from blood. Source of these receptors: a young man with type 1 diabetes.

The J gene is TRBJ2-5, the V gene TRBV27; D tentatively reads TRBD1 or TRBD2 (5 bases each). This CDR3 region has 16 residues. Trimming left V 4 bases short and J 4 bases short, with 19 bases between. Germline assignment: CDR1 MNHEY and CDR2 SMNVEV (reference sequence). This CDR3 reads CASSSQLDSRGETQYF. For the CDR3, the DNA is TGTGCCAGCAGTTCCCAGTTGGACTCGAGGGGAGAGACCCAGTACTTC.

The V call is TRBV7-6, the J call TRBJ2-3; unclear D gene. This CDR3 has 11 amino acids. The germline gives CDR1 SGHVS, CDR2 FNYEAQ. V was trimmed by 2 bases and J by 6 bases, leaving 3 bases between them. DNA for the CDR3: TGTGCCAGCAGCTTATATGATACGCAGTATTTT. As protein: CASSLYDTQYF.

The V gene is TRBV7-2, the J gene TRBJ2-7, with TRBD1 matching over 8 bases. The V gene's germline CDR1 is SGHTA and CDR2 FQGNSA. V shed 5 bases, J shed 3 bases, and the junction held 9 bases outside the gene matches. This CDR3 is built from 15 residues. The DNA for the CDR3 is TGTGCCAGCAGCACGGGACAGGCCTTTCTCTACGAGCAGTACTTC. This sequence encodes CASSTGQAFLYEQYF. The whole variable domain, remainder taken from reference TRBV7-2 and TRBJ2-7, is GAGVSQSPSNKVTEKGKDVELRCDPISGHTALYWYRQSLGQGLEFLIYFQGNSAPDKSGLPSDRFSAERTGGSVSTLTIQRTQQEDSAVYLCASSTGQAFLYEQYFGPGTRLTVT.

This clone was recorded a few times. The CDR3 nucleotides read TGCGCCAGCAGCTGGGCGGGACAGAACTCCTACAATGAGCAGTTCTTC. Amino acid sequence: CASSWAGQNSYNEQFF. The rearrangement joins TRBV5-1 to TRBJ2-1; tentative D call: TRBD1 (7 bases). V dropped 3 bases and J dropped 0 bases, with 13 bases sitting between them. CDR1 SGHRS and CDR2 YFSETQ come from the germline V gene. The CDR3 contains 16 residues. The full variable domain, rest sourced from reference TRBV5-1 and TRBJ2-1, is KAGVTQTPRYLIKTRGQQVTLSCSPISGHRSVSWYQQTPGQGLQFLFEYFSETQRNKGNFPGRFSGRQFSNSRSEMNVSTLELGDSALYLCASSWAGQNSYNEQFFGPGTRLTVL.

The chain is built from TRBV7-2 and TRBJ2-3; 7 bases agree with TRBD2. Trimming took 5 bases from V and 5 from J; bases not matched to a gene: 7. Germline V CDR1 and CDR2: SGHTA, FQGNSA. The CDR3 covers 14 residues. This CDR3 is CASSPRLARDTQYF. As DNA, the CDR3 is TGTGCCAGCAGCCCACGACTAGCCAGAGATACGCAGTATTTT.

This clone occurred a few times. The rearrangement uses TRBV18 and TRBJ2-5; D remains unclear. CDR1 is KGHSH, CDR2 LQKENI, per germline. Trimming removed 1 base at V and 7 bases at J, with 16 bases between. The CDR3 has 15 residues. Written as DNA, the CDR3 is TGTGCCAGCTCACCACTATCGGCGGATTTAGGGACCCAGTACTTC. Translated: CASSPLSADLGTQYF.

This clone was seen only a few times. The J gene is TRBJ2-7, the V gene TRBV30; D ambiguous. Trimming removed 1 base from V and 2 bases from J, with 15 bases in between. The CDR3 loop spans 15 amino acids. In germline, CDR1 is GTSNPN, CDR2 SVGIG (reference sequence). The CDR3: CAWSGPRTRTYEQYF. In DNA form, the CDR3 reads TGTGCCTGGAGTGGACCTCGGACCCGGACCTACGAGCAGTACTTC. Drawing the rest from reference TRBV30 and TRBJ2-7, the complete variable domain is SQTIHQWPATLVQPVGSPLSLECTVEGTSNPNLYWYRQAAGRGLQLLFYSVGIGQISSEVPQNLSASRPQDRQFILSSKKLLLSDSGFYLCAWSGPRTRTYEQYFGPGTRLTVT.

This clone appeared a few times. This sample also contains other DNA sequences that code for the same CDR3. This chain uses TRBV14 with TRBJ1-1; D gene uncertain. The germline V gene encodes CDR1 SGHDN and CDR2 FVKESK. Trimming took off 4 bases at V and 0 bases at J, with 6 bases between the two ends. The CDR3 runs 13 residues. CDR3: CASSPTLNTEAFF. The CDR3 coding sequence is TGTGCCAGCAGCCCAACCTTGAACACTGAAGCTTTCTTT.

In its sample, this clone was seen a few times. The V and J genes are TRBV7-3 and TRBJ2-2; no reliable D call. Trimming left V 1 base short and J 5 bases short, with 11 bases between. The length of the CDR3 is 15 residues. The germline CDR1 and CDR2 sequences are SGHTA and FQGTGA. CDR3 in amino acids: CASSLKPFGTGELFF. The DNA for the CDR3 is TGTGCCAGCAGCTTAAAGCCTTTCGGGACCGGGGAGCTGTTTTTT.

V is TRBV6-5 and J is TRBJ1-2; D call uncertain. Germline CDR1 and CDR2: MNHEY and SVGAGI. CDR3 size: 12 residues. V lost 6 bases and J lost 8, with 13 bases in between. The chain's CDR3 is CASSWEGRGYTF. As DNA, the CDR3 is TGTGCCAGCAGCTGGGAGGGCCGAGGCTACACCTTC.

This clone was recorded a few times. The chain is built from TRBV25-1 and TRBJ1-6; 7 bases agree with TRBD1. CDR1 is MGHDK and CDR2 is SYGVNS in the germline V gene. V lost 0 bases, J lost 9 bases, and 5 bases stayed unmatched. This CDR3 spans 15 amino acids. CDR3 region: CASSEYGQGVSPLHF. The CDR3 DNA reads TGTGCCAGCAGTGAATATGGCCAGGGGGTTTCACCCCTCCACTTT.

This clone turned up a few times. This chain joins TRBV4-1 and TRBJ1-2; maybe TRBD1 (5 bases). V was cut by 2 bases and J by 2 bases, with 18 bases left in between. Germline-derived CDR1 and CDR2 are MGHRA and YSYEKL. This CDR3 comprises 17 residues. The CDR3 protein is CASSQWATGLSNYGYTF. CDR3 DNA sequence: TGCGCCAGCAGCCAATGGGCCACGGGACTCTCGAACTATGGCTACACCTTC.

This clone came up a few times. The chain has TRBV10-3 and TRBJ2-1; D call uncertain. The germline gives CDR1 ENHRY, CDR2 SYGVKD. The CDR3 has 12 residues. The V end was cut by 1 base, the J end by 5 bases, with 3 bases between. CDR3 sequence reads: CAISEYDNEQFF. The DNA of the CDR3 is TGTGCCATCAGTGAGTATGACAATGAGCAGTTCTTC.

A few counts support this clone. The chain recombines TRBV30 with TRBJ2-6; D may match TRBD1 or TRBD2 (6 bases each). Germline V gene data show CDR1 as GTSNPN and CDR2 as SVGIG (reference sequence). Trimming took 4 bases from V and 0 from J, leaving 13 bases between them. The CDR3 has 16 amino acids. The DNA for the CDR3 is TGTGCCTGGAATCGGGGGCATAGCTCTGGGGCCAACGTCCTGACTTTC. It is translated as CAWNRGHSSGANVLTF.

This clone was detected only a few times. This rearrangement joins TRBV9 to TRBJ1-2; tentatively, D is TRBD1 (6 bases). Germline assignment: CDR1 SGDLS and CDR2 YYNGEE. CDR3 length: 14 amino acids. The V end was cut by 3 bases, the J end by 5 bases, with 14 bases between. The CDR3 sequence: CASSGTGPRYGYTF. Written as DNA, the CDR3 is TGTGCCAGCAGCGGCACAGGGCCTAGATATGGCTACACCTTC.

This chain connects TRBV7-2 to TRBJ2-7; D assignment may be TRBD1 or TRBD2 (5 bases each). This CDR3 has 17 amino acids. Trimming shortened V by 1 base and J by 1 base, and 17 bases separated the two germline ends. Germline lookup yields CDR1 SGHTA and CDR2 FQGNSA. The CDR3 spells CASSLVRGIGLSYEQYF. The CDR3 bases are TGTGCCAGCAGCTTAGTGAGGGGAATCGGGTTATCCTACGAGCAGTACTTC.

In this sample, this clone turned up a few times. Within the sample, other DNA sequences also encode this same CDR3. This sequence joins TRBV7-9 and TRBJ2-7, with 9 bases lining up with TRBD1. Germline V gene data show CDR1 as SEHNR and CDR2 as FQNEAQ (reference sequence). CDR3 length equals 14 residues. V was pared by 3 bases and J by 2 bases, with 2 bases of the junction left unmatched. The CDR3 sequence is CASSLGTGTYEQYF. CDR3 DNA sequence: TGTGCCAGCAGCTTGGGGACAGGGACCTACGAGCAGTACTTC.

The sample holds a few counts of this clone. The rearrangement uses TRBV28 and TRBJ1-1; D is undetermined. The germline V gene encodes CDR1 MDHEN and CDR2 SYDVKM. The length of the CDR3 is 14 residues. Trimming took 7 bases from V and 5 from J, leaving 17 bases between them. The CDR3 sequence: CASIMGGSPTEAFF. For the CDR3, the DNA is TGTGCCAGCATCATGGGCGGGTCCCCGACTGAAGCTTTCTTT.

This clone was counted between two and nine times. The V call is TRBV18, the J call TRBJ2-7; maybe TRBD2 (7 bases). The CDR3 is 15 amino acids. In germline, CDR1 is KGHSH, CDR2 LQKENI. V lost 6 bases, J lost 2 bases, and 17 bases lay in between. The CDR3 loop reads CASSPQGTTTYEQYF. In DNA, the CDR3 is TGTGCCAGCTCCCCTCAGGGGACTACCACCTACGAGCAGTACTTC.

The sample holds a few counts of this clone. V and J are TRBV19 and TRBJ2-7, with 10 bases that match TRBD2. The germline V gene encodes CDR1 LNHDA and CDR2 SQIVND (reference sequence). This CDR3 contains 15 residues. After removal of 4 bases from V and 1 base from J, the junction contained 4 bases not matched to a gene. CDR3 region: CASSTSAGGSYEQYF. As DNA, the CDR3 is TGTGCCAGTAGTACCTCAGCGGGAGGGTCCTACGAGCAGTACTTC.

CDR3 residues: CASSLWGVGTGLYNEQFF. The CDR3 DNA is TGTGCCAGCAGCTTATGGGGGGTAGGGACAGGGCTCTACAATGAGCAGTTCTTC. The chain combines TRBV7-2 with TRBJ2-1; 9 bases align to TRBD1. CDR3 size: 18 residues. V trimming: 2 bases; J trimming: 3 bases; junction bases outside the gene matches: 11. Germline V CDR1 and CDR2: SGHTA, FQGNSA.

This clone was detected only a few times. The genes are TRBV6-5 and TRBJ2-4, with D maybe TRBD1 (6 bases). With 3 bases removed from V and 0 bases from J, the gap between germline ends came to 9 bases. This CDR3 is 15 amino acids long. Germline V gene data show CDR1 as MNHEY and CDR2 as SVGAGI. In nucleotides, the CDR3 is TGTGCCAGCAGTTATGACAGGATAGCCAAAAACATTCAGTACTTC. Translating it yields CASSYDRIAKNIQYF.

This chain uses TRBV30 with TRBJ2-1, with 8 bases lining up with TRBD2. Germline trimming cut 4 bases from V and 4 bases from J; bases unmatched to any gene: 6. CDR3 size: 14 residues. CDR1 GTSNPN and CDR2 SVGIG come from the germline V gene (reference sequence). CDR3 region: CAWTSSGLYNEQFF. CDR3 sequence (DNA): TGTGCCTGGACGTCTAGCGGGCTATACAATGAGCAGTTCTTC.

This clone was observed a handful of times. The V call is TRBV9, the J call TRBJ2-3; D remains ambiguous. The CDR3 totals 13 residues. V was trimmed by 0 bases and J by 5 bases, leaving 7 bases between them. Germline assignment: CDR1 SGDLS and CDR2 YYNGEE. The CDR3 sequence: CASSVVEEDTQYF. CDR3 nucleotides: TGTGCCAGCAGCGTAGTTGAGGAAGATACGCAGTATTTT.

The CDR3, as DNA: TGTGCCAGCAGCGTCGGACAGAGCTATGGCTACACCTTC. It yields the protein CASSVGQSYGYTF. The chain carries TRBV7-2 and TRBJ1-2; D may be TRBD1 (6 bases). The CDR3 is 13 amino acids. V lost 5 bases and J lost 4, with 11 bases in between. From germline, CDR1 is SGHTA and CDR2 FQGNSA.

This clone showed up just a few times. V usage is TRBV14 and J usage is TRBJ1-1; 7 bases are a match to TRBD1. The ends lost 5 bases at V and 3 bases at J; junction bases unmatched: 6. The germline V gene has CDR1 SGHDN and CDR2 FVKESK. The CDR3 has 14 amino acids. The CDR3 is CASSVQGRYTEAFF. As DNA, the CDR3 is TGTGCCAGCAGCGTACAGGGGAGATACACTGAAGCTTTCTTT. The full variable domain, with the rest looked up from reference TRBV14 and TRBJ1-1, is EAGVTQFPSHSVIEKGQTVTLRCDPISGHDNLYWYRRVMGKEIKFLLHFVKESKQDESGMPNNRFLAERTGGTYSTLKVQPAELEDSGVYFCASSVQGRYTEAFFGQGTRLTVV.

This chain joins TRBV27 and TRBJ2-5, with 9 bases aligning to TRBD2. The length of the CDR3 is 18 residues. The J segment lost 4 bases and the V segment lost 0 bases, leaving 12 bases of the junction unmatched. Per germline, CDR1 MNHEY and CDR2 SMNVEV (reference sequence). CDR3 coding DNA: TGTGCCAGCAGTTTATCCCCCCCACGAGCGGGGGGCAGAGAGACCCAGTACTTC. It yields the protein CASSLSPPRAGGRETQYF.